The 3 T cell receptor beta chains below all came from one sample that was sequenced in a study of blood T cell repertoires in COVID-19. TCRdb keeps only in-frame clones here, not all; method: immunoSEQ multiplex PCR. The sample includes around 300,000 clones, about 89% of them seen just once. Sequencing was performed on PBMCs or T cells enriched from blood (not recorded which). These receptors were taken from a woman in her 30s who had recovered from COVID-19.

The chain couples TRBV5-1 to TRBJ2-3; 9 nucleotides match TRBD2. Per the germline V gene, CDR1 is SGHRS and CDR2 is YFSETQ. With V trimmed by 5 bases and J by 1 base, 5 bases remained unmatched. The length of the CDR3 is 15 residues. The CDR3 reads CASSAQRGGTDTQYF. CDR3 bases: TGCGCCAGCAGTGCCCAGCGGGGGGGCACAGATACGCAGTATTTT.

To note about this clone: At the DNA level, this CDR3 is encoded by other sequences in the same sample as well. The chain carries TRBV28 and TRBJ1-2, with TRBD1 matching 7 bases. CDR1 and CDR2 (germline): MDHEN, SYDVKM. J gave up 2 bases and V 6 bases, and 0 bases lay outside the gene matches. The CDR3 runs 12 residues. DNA of the CDR3: TGTGCCAGCAGGACAGGGAACTATGGCTACACCTTC. It specifies CASRTGNYGYTF.

The CDR3 loop reads CASSPGQSNTEAFF. The CDR3 DNA is TGTGCCAGCAGCCCTGGACAGTCGAACACTGAAGCTTTCTTT. This chain joins TRBV7-2 and TRBJ1-1; D perhaps matches TRBD1 (6 bases). Germline CDR1 and CDR2: SGHTA and FQGNSA. This CDR3 has 14 amino acids. The V end lost 5 bases, the J end lost 1 base, and 11 bases lay between the germline ends. The whole variable domain, filled in from reference TRBV7-2 and TRBJ1-1, reads GAGVSQSPSNKVTEKGKDVELRCDPISGHTALYWYRQSLGQGLEFLIYFQGNSAPDKSGLPSDRFSAERTGGSVSTLTIQRTQQEDSAVYLCASSPGQSNTEAFFGQGTRLTVV.